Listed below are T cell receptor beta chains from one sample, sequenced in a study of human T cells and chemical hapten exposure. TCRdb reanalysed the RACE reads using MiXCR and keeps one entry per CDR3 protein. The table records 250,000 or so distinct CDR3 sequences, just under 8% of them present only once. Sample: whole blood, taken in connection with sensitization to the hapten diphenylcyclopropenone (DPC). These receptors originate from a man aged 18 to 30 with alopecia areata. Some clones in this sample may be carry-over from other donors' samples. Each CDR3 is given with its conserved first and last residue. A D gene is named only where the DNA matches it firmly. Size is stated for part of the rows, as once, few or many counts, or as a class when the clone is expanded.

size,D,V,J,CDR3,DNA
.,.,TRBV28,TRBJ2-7,CASSLAASGVVEQYF,TGTGCCAGCAGTTTGGCCGCATCAGGGGTAGTCGAGCAGTACTTC
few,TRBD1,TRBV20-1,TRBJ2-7,CSARVPLPGTVSYEQYF,TGCAGTGCTAGAGTCCCTCTACCCGGGACAGTCTCCTACGAGCAGTACTTC
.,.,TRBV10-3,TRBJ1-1,CAMSRDGNTEAFF,TGTGCCATGAGCCGGGACGGAAACACTGAAGCTTTCTTT
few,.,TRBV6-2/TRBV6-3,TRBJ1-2,CASLRTANYGYTF,TGTGCCAGCTTACGGACAGCTAACTATGGCTACACCTTC
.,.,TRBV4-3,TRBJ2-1,CASSQDTEYSYNEQFF,TGCGCCAGCAGCCAAGATACGGAGTACTCCTACAATGAGCAGTTCTTC
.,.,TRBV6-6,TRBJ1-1,CASSYPDTSMNTEAFF,TGTGCCAGCAGTTACCCCGACACCTCCATGAACACTGAAGCTTTCTTT
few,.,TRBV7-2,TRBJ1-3,CASSLEGTSGNTIYF,TGTGCCAGCAGCTTAGAAGGGACAAGTGGAAACACCATATATTTT
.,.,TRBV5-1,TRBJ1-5,CASSLTAGSNQPQHF,TGCGCCAGCAGCTTGACAGCGGGAAGCAATCAGCCCCAGCATTTT
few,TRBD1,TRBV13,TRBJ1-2,CASRPGQLSYGYTF,TGTGCCAGCAGACCGGGACAGCTTTCCTATGGCTACACCTTC
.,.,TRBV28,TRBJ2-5,CASSPILGQETQYF,TGTGCCAGCAGTCCAATCCTAGGTCAAGAGACCCAGTACTTC
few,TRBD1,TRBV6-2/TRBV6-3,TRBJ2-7,CASSPSRTGEQYF,TGTGCCAGCAGTCCCTCGAGGACAGGCGAGCAGTACTTC
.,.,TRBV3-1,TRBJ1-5,CASSQGASYQPQHF,TGTGCCAGCAGCCAAGGGGCATCATATCAGCCCCAGCATTTT
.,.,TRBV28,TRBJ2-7,CASSLREEQYF,TGTGCCAGCAGTTTAAGGGAAGAGCAGTACTTC
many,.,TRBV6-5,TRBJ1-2,CASSPRGRGAYGYTF,TGTGCCAGCAGCCCCCGGGGGAGGGGCGCTTATGGCTACACCTTC
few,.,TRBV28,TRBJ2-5,CASSLYDQIGTQYF,TGTGCCAGCAGTTTATACGACCAGATTGGGACCCAGTACTTC
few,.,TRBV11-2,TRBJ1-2,CASSLGIMDYGYTF,TGTGCCAGCAGCTTGGGCATTATGGACTATGGCTACACCTTC
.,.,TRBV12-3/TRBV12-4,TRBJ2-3,CASSNGGQSGDTQYF,TGTGCCAGCAGTAACGGGGGACAGTCGGGAGATACGCAGTATTTT
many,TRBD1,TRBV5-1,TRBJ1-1,CASSFEAQGYTEAFF,TGCGCCAGCAGCTTTGAGGCACAGGGGTACACTGAAGCTTTCTTT
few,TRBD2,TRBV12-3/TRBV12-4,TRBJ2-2,CASKSRLAGAAGELFF,TGTGCCAGCAAGTCTCGACTAGCGGGGGCAGCAGGGGAGCTGTTTTTT
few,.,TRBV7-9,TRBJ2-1,CASSQIPRNGNEQFF,TGTGCCAGCAGCCAAATCCCTCGAAACGGGAATGAGCAGTTCTTC
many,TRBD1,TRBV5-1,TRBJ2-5,CASSSTRTGEMETQYF,TGCGCCAGCAGCTCGACGAGGACAGGGGAGATGGAGACCCAGTACTTC
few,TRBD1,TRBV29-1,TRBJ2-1,CSVEHRGYEQFF,TGCAGCGTCGAGCACAGGGGATATGAGCAGTTCTTC
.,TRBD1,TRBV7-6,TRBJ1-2,CASSPRDRGVYGYTF,TGTGCCAGCAGCCCGCGGGACAGGGGCGTATATGGCTACACCTTC
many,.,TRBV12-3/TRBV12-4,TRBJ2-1,CASATLFVGADNEQFF,TGTGCCAGCGCAACTCTCTTCGTGGGGGCGGACAATGAGCAGTTCTTC
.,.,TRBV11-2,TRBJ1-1,CASSLEISTEAFF,TGTGCCAGCAGCTTAGAGATCTCCACTGAAGCTTTCTTT
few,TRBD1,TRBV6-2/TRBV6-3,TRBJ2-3,CASSFSTQGASSTDTQYF,TGTGCCAGCAGTTTTTCGACCCAGGGGGCCTCTAGCACAGATACGCAGTATTTT
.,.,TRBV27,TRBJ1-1,CASSPMGGSPEAFF,TGTGCCAGCAGTCCTATGGGAGGGTCCCCTGAAGCTTTCTTT
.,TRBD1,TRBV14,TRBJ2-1,CASSQVDRGVEQFF,TGTGCCAGCAGCCAAGTGGACAGGGGAGTTGAGCAGTTCTTC
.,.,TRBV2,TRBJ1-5,CASSEGTVNQPQHF,TGTGCCAGCAGTGAAGGGACAGTGAATCAGCCCCAGCATTTT
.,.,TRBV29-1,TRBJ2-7,CSVAPRDRAYEQYF,TGCAGCGTTGCCCCCCGAGACAGAGCCTACGAGCAGTACTTC
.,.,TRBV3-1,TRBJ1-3,CASSQHGGIGNTIYF,TGTGCCAGCAGCCAACACGGGGGCATTGGAAACACCATATATTTT
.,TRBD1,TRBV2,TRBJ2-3,CASSEVGTGEDTQYF,TGTGCCAGCAGTGAAGTTGGGACAGGGGAAGATACGCAGTATTTT
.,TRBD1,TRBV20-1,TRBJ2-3,CSAALTGTGWADTQYF,TGCAGTGCAGCCTTAACCGGGACAGGGTGGGCAGATACGCAGTATTTT
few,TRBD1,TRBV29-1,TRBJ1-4,CSATGAPGEKLFF,TGCAGCGCCACAGGGGCGCCTGGTGAAAAACTGTTTTTT
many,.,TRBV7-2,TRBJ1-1,CASSLNMVTNTEAFF,TGTGCCAGCAGCTTAAATATGGTTACGAACACTGAAGCTTTCTTT
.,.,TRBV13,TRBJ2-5,CASSLAGFTVQETQYF,TGTGCCAGCAGCTTAGCAGGGTTTACGGTACAAGAGACCCAGTACTTC
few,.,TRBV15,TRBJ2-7,CATSLSGDASYEQYF,TGTGCCACCAGCTTGTCAGGGGACGCCTCCTACGAGCAGTACTTC
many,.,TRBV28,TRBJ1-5,CASSPPRRFNQPQHF,TGTGCCAGCAGTCCTCCCCGCCGATTCAATCAGCCCCAGCATTTT